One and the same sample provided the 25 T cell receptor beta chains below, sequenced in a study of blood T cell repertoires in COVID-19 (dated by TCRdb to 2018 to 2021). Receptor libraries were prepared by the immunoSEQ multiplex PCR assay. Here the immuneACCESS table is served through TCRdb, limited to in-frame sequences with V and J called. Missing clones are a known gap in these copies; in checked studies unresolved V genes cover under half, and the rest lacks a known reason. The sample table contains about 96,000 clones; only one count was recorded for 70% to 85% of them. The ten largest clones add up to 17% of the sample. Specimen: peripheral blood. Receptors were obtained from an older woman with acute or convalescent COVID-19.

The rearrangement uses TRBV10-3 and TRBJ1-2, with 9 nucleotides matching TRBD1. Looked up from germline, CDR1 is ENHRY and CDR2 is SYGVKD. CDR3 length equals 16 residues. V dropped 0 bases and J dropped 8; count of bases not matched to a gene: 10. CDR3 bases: TGTGCCATCAGTGAGTCATACCAGGACAGGGGAATCGGCTACACCTTC. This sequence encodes CAISESYQDRGIGYTF.

Here the CDR3 DNA reads TGCAGTGCTAGTAAAGGGGACTTTGGCAATGAGCAGTTCTTC. Translating gives CSASKGDFGNEQFF. The V gene is TRBV20-1, the J gene TRBJ2-1, with D tentatively TRBD2 (6 bases). The CDR3 runs 14 residues. The V end lost 3 bases, the J end lost 6 bases, and 15 bases lay between the germline ends. From germline, CDR1 is DFQATT and CDR2 SNEGSKA (reference sequence).

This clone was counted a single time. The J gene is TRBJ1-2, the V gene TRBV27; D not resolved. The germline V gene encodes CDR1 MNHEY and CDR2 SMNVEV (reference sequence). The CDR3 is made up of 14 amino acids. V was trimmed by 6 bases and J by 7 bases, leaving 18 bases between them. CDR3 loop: CASRPDLKAAGYTF. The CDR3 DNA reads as TGTGCCAGCAGACCGGACTTGAAAGCAGCTGGCTACACCTTC.

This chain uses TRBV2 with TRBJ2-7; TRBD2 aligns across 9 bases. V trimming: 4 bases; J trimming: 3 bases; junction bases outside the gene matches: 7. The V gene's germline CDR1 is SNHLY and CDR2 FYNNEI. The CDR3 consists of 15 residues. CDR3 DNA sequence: TGTGCCAGCAGTGTCGAGGCGGGGGGGCTCTACGAGCAGTACTTC. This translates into CASSVEAGGLYEQYF.

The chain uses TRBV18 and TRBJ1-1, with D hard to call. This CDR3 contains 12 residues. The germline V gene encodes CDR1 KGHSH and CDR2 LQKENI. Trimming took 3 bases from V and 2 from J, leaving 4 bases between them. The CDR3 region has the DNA TGTGCCAGCTCACCCCTCAACACTGAAGCTTTCTTT. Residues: CASSPLNTEAFF.

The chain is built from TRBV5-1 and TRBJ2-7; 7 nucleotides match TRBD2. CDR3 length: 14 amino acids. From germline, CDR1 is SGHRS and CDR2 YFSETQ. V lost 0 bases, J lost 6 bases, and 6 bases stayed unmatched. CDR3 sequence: CASSLGDYPGEQYF. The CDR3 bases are TGCGCCAGCAGCTTGGGGGACTATCCGGGCGAGCAGTACTTC. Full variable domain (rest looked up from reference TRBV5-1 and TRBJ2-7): KAGVTQTPRYLIKTRGQQVTLSCSPISGHRSVSWYQQTPGQGLQFLFEYFSETQRNKGNFPGRFSGRQFSNSRSEMNVSTLELGDSALYLCASSLGDYPGEQYFGPGTRLTVT.

CDR3 coding DNA: TGTGCCAGCAGTTTACCTGACAGGGGGACCCAGTACTTC. Protein product: CASSLPDRGTQYF. The chain links TRBV27 to TRBJ2-5; 8 nucleotides agree with TRBD1. The CDR3 spans 13 residues. Unmatched junction bases numbered 3, after V lost 2 bases and J lost 7 bases. The germline V gene has CDR1 MNHEY and CDR2 SMNVEV (reference sequence).

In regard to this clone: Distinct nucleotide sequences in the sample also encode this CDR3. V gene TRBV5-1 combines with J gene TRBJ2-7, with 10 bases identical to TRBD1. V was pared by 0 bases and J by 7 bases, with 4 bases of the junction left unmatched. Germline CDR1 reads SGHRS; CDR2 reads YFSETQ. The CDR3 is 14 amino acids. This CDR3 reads CASSLGQGAREQYF. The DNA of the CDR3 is TGCGCCAGCAGCTTGGGACAGGGGGCGCGGGAGCAGTACTTC.

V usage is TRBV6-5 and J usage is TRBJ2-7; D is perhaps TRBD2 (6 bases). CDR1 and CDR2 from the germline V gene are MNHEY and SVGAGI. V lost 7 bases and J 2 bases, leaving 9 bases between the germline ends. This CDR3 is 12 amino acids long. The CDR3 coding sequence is TGTGCCAGCATAAGGAGGGCCTACGAGCAGTACTTC. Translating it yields CASIRRAYEQYF.

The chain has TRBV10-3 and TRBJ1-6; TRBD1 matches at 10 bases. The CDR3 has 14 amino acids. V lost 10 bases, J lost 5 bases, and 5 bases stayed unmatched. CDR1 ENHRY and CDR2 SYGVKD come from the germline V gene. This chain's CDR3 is CATEDRGNNSPLHF. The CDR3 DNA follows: TGTGCCACCGAGGACAGGGGGAATAATTCACCCCTCCACTTT.

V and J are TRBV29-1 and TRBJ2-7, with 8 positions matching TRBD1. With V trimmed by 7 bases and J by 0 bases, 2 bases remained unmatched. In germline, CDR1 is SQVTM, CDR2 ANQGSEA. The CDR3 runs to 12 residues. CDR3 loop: CSGGTGSYEQYF. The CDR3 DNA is TGCAGCGGTGGGACAGGCTCCTACGAGCAGTACTTC.

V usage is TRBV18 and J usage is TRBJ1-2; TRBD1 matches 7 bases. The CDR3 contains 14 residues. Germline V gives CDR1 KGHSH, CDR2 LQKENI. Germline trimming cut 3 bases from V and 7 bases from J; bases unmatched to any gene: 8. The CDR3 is CASSPPDRSGGYTF. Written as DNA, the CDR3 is TGTGCCAGCTCACCGCCGGACAGGTCGGGTGGCTACACCTTC.

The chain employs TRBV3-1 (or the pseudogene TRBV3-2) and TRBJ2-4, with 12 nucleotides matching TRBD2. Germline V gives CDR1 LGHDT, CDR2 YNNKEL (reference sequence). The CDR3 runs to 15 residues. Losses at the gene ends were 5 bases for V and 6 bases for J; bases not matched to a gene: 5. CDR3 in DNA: TGTGCCAGCAGCATATCGGGACTAGCGGGAAACATTCAGTACTTC. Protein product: CASSISGLAGNIQYF.

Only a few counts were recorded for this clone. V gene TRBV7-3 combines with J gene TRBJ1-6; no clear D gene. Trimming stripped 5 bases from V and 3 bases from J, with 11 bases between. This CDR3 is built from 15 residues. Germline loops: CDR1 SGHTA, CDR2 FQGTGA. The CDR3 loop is CASSPFEHYNSPLHF. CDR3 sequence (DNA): TGTGCCAGCAGCCCCTTCGAACACTATAATTCACCCCTCCACTTT. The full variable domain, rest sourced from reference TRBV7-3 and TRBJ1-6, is GAGVSQTPSNKVTEKGKYVELRCDPISGHTALYWYRQSLGQGPEFLIYFQGTGAADDSGLPNDRFFAVRPEGSVSTLKIQRTERGDSAVYLCASSPFEHYNSPLHFGNGTRLTVT.

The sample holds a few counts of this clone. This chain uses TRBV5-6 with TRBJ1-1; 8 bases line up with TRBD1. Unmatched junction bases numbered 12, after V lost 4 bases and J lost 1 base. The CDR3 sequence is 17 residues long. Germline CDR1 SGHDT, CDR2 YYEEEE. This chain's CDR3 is CASSKTGGVRPNTEAFF. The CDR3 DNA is TGTGCCAGCAGCAAAACAGGGGGTGTACGGCCGAACACTGAAGCTTTCTTT.

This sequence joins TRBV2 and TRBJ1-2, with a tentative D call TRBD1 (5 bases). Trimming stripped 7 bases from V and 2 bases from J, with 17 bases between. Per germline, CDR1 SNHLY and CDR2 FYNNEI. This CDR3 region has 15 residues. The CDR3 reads CASIHGGTVNYGYTF. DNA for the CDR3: TGTGCCAGCATCCATGGGGGGACCGTCAACTATGGCTACACCTTC.

The CDR3 loop reads CASSPTGQAPNEKLFF. The DNA for the CDR3 is TGTGCCAGCTCACCAACGGGACAGGCACCTAATGAAAAACTGTTTTTT. The chain combines TRBV18 with TRBJ1-4; 8 positions match TRBD1. CDR3 size: 16 residues. The germline gives CDR1 KGHSH, CDR2 LQKENI. J gave up 3 bases and V 2 bases, and 5 bases lay outside the gene matches.

The CDR3 DNA reads as TGTGCCAGCAGTGTACAGGGCACAGATACGCAGTATTTT. Translating gives CASSVQGTDTQYF. This sequence joins TRBV25-1 and TRBJ2-3; possibly TRBD1 for D (5 bases). The CDR3 loop spans 13 amino acids. The V end lost 4 bases, the J end lost 1 base, and 6 bases lay between the germline ends. The germline V gene encodes CDR1 MGHDK and CDR2 SYGVNS.

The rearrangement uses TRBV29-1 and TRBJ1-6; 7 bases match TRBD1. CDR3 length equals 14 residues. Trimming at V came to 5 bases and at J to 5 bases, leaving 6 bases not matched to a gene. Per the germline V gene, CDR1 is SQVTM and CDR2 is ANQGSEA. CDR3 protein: CSVTTGKNNSPLHF. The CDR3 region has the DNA TGCAGCGTTACGACAGGGAAGAATAATTCACCCCTCCACTTT.

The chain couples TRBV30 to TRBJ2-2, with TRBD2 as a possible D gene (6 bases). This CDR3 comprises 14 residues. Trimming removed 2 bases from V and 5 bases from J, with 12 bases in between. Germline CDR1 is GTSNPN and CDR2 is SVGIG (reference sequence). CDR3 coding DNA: TGTGCCTGGAGTTGGAGCGGGCGTACCGGGGAGCTGTTTTTT. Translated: CAWSWSGRTGELFF. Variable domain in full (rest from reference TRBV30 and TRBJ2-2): SQTIHQWPATLVQPVGSPLSLECTVEGTSNPNLYWYRQAAGRGLQLLFYSVGIGQISSEVPQNLSASRPQDRQFILSSKKLLLSDSGFYLCAWSWSGRTGELFFGEGSRLTVL.

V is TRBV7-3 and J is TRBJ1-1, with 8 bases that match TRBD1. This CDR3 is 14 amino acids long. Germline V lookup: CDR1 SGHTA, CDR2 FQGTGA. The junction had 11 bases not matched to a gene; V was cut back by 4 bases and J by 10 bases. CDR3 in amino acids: CASSSRDRPLLAFF. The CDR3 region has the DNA TGTGCCAGCAGCTCCCGGGACAGGCCTCTACTAGCTTTCTTT.

CDR3 amino acids: CASSSQGFSYEQYF. In DNA form, the CDR3 reads TGTGCCAGCAGCTCACAGGGGTTTTCGTACGAGCAGTACTTC. The V and J genes are TRBV7-2 and TRBJ2-7; 7 nucleotides align to TRBD1. The CDR3 is 14 residues long. CDR1 is SGHTA and CDR2 is FQGNSA in the germline V gene. V was clipped by 4 bases and J by 4 bases; unmatched bases: 7.

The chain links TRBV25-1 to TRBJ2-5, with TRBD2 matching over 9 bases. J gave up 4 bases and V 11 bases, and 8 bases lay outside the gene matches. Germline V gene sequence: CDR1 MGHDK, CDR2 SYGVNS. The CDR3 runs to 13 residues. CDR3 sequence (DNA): TGTGCCGCCGGGCGGGGGGGCGGAGAGACCCAGTACTTC. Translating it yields CAAGRGGGETQYF.

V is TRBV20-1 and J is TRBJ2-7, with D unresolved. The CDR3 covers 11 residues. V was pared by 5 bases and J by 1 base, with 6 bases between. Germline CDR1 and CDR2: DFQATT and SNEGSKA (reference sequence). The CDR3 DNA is TGCAGTGCTCAGACATCCTACGAGCAGTACTTC. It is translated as CSAQTSYEQYF.

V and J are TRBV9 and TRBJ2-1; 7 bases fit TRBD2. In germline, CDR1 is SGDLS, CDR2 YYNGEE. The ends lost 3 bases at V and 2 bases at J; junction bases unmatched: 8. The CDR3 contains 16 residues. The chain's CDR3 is CASSATGTIAYNEQFF. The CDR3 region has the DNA TGTGCCAGCAGCGCCACCGGGACTATCGCCTACAATGAGCAGTTCTTC.